This T cell receptor beta chain was profiled in a study of blood T cell repertoires in COVID-19. Study-level information: COVID-19 samples from acute and convalescent phases originated in the United States, Italy and Spain. In each case, the material was cDNA or gDNA derived from T cells, B-cell-depleted T cells, or PBMCs.

Authors' data handling: Amplification with reference gene primers provided the estimates of nucleated cell counts. Assay: immunoSEQ multiplex PCR; the TCRdb copy retains only in-frame clones and omits some. V, J and clone size are taken as reported in that table, and D and trimming were inferred from the DNA itself. In the table there are roughly 130,000 clones, roughly 89% of which are singletons. This TCR was sampled from a man aged 40-50 years with acute or convalescent COVID-19. Sequencing was carried out using peripheral blood.

The CDR3, as DNA: TGCAGCGTTGGACAGTATCCTGAAAAACTGTTTTTT. Protein product: CSVGQYPEKLFF. J is TRBJ1-4 and V is TRBV29-1, with D tentatively TRBD1 (5 bases). Germline CDR1 SQVTM, CDR2 ANQGSEA. The CDR3 runs 12 residues. V lost 4 bases and J lost 7, with 10 bases in between.